A selection of T cell receptor beta chains follows, all from one sample in a study of blood T cell repertoires in COVID-19. TCRdb's table, derived via immunoSEQ multiplex PCR, lists solely in-frame clones and lacks some. The sample includes some 350,000 clones, around 91% of them seen just once. The sequenced sample consisted of peripheral blood. Every receptor here comes from a woman aged 18-29 years who had recovered from COVID-19. CDR3s include the opening cysteine and the closing phenylalanine or tryptophan. D genes are given only for firm matches. Not every row has a clone size; where given, it reads once, few, many or a size class.

D gene: -; V gene: TRBV7-2; J gene: TRBJ2-3; clone size: -; CDR3 protein: CASSWRRSDTQYF; CDR3 DNA: TGTGCCAGCAGCTGGAGGAGATCGGATACGCAGTATTTT
D gene: -; V gene: TRBV7-2; J gene: TRBJ2-2; clone size: -; CDR3 protein: CASSLEGVRPLNTGELFF; CDR3 DNA: TGTGCCAGCAGCTTAGAAGGGGTCCGTCCTTTGAACACCGGGGAGCTGTTTTTT
D gene: -; V gene: TRBV19; J gene: TRBJ2-5; clone size: -; CDR3 protein: CASSINGGWQETQYF; CDR3 DNA: TGTGCCAGTAGTATCAATGGGGGCTGGCAAGAGACCCAGTACTTC
D gene: TRBD2; V gene: TRBV9; J gene: TRBJ2-1; clone size: -; CDR3 protein: CASSVGLASGYEQFF; CDR3 DNA: TGTGCCAGCAGCGTAGGACTAGCGTCCGGGTATGAGCAGTTCTTC
D gene: -; V gene: TRBV15; J gene: TRBJ2-1; clone size: -; CDR3 protein: CATSRGSYYNEQFF; CDR3 DNA: TGTGCCACCAGCAGAGGTTCCTACTACAATGAGCAGTTCTTC
D gene: TRBD1; V gene: TRBV6-5; J gene: TRBJ2-1; clone size: -; CDR3 protein: CASSGPGQGYNEQFF; CDR3 DNA: TGTGCCAGCAGCGGGCCGGGACAGGGCTACAATGAGCAGTTCTTC
D gene: -; V gene: TRBV5-8; J gene: TRBJ2-3; clone size: once; CDR3 protein: CASSLGTDYTDTQYF; CDR3 DNA: TGTGCCAGCAGCTTGGGGACAGACTACACAGATACGCAGTATTTT
D gene: -; V gene: TRBV3-1/TRBV3-2; J gene: TRBJ2-3; clone size: -; CDR3 protein: CASSHSGPAGQYF; CDR3 DNA: TGTGCCAGCAGCCATTCTGGGCCCGCGGGACAGTATTTT
D gene: -; V gene: TRBV30; J gene: TRBJ1-4; clone size: -; CDR3 protein: CAWTFGWGGGEKLFF; CDR3 DNA: TGTGCCTGGACCTTCGGTTGGGGAGGCGGTGAAAAACTGTTTTTT
D gene: -; V gene: TRBV30; J gene: TRBJ1-6; clone size: -; CDR3 protein: CAWDTSGGSPLHF; CDR3 DNA: TGTGCCTGGGACACGAGCGGTGGTTCACCCCTCCACTTT
D gene: -; V gene: TRBV7-6; J gene: TRBJ1-1; clone size: -; CDR3 protein: CASSLAVGGRRWNTEAFF; CDR3 DNA: TGTGCCAGCAGCTTAGCGGTGGGAGGGAGGAGGTGGAACACTGAAGCTTTCTTT
D gene: -; V gene: TRBV11-2; J gene: TRBJ1-1; clone size: -; CDR3 protein: CASSLVPMGRPILGTEAFF; CDR3 DNA: TGTGCCAGCAGCTTAGTACCCATGGGCAGGCCCATTCTCGGCACTGAAGCTTTCTTT
D gene: TRBD1; V gene: TRBV27; J gene: TRBJ1-4; clone size: -; CDR3 protein: CASSLPGTGGWLTNEKLFF; CDR3 DNA: TGTGCCAGCAGTTTACCTGGGACAGGGGGCTGGTTAACTAATGAAAAACTGTTTTTT
D gene: -; V gene: TRBV18; J gene: TRBJ1-3; clone size: -; CDR3 protein: CASSPLIRDLGGNGGNTIYF; CDR3 DNA: TGTGCCAGCTCACCACTAATTCGCGACCTCGGGGGGAACGGTGGAAACACCATATATTTT
D gene: -; V gene: TRBV15; J gene: TRBJ2-3; clone size: -; CDR3 protein: CATSRDVTSTDTQYF; CDR3 DNA: TGTGCCACCAGCAGAGATGTGACTAGCACAGATACGCAGTATTTT
D gene: TRBD1; V gene: TRBV7-2; J gene: TRBJ2-3; clone size: -; CDR3 protein: CASSPKTGVGDTQYF; CDR3 DNA: TGTGCCAGCAGCCCAAAGACAGGGGTGGGAGATACGCAGTATTTT
D gene: -; V gene: TRBV5-1; J gene: TRBJ2-2; clone size: -; CDR3 protein: CASSKIGQIANTGELFF; CDR3 DNA: TGCGCCAGCAGCAAAATCGGACAGATCGCGAACACCGGGGAGCTGTTTTTT
D gene: -; V gene: TRBV29-1; J gene: TRBJ1-1; clone size: few; CDR3 protein: CSVVLRGLPEGTEAFF; CDR3 DNA: TGCAGCGTTGTCCTCCGAGGTTTACCGGAGGGCACTGAAGCTTTCTTT
D gene: TRBD1; V gene: TRBV2; J gene: TRBJ1-2; clone size: -; CDR3 protein: CASREGQGRKYGYTF; CDR3 DNA: TGTGCCAGCAGAGAGGGACAGGGGAGGAAGTATGGCTACACCTTC
D gene: TRBD1; V gene: TRBV9; J gene: TRBJ2-3; clone size: -; CDR3 protein: CASSPPGQGLGTDTQYF; CDR3 DNA: TGTGCCAGCAGCCCGCCGGGACAGGGATTGGGCACAGATACGCAGTATTTT
D gene: -; V gene: TRBV5-1; J gene: TRBJ2-2; clone size: -; CDR3 protein: CASSLAQNTGELFF; CDR3 DNA: TGCGCCAGCAGCTTAGCTCAGAACACCGGGGAGCTGTTTTTT
D gene: TRBD1; V gene: TRBV6-5; J gene: TRBJ1-1; clone size: -; CDR3 protein: CASSSPGQAEAFF; CDR3 DNA: TGTGCCAGCTCCTCTCCGGGACAGGCCGAAGCTTTCTTT